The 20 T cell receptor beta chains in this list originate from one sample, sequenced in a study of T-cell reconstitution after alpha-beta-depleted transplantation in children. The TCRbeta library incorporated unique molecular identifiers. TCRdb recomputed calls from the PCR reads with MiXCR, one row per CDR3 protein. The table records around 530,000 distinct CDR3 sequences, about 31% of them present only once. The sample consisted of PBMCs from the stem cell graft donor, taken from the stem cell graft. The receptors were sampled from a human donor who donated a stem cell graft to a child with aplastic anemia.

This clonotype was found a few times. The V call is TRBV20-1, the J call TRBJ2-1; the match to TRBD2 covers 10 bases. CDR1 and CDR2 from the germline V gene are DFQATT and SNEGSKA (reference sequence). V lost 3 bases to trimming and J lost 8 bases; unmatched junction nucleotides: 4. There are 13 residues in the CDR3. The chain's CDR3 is CSARSGRGDEQFF. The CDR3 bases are TGCAGTGCTAGGAGCGGGAGGGGTGATGAGCAGTTCTTC.

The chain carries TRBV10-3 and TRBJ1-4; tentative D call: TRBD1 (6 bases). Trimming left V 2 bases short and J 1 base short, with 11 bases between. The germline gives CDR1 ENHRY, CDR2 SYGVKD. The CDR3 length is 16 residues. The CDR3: CAISEGRGQTNEKLFF. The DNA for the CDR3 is TGTGCCATCAGTGAGGGCAGGGGACAAACTAATGAAAAACTGTTTTTT.

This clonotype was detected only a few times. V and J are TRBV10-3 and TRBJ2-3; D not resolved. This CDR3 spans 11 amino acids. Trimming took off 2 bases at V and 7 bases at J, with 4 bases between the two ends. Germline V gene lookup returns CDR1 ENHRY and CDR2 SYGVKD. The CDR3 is CAISEANTQYF. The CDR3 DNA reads TGTGCCATCAGTGAGGCAAATACGCAGTATTTT.

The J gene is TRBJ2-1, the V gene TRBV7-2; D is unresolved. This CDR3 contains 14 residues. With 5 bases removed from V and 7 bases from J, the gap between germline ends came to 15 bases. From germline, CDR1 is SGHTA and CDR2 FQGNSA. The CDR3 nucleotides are TGTGCCAGCAGCACCACCTTAGCAGCGAATGAGCAGTTCTTC. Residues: CASSTTLAANEQFF.

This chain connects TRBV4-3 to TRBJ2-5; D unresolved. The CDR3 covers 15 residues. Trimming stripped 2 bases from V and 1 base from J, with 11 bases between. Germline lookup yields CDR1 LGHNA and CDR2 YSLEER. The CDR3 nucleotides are TGCGCCAGCAGCCAAACTCCAACAGCCCAAGAGACCCAGTACTTC. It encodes CASSQTPTAQETQYF.

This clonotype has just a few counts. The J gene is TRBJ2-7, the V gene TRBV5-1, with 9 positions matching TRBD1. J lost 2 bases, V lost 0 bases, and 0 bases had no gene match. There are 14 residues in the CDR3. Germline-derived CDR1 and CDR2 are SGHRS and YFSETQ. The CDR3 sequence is CASSLDRGPYEQYV. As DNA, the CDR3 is TGCGCCAGCAGCTTGGACAGGGGGCCCTACGAGCAGTACGTC.

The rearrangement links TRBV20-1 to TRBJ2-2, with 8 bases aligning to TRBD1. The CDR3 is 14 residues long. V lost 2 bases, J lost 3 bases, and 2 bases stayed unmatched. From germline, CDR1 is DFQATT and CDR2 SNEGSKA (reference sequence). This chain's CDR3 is CSARQGADTGELFF. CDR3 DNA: TGCAGTGCTAGACAGGGGGCGGACACCGGGGAGCTGTTTTTT.

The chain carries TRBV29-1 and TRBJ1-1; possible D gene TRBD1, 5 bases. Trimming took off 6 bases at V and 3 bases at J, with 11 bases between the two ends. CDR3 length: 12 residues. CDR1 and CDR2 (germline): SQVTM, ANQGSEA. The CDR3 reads CSVKVGDTEAFF. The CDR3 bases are TGCAGCGTCAAAGTGGGGGACACTGAAGCTTTCTTT.

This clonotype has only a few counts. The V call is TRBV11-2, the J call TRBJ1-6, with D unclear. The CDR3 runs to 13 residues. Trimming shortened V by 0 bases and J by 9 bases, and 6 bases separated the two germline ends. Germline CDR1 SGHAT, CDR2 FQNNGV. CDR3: CASSLESGSPLHF. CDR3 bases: TGTGCCAGCAGCTTAGAGTCCGGTTCACCCCTCCACTTT.

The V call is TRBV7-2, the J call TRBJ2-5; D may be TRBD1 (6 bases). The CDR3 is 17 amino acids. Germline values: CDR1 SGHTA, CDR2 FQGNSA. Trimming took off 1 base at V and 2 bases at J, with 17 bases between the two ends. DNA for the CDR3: TGTGCCAGCAGCTTAGTGTCAGGCAGGGGATTTCAAGAGACCCAGTACTTC. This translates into CASSLVSGRGFQETQYF.

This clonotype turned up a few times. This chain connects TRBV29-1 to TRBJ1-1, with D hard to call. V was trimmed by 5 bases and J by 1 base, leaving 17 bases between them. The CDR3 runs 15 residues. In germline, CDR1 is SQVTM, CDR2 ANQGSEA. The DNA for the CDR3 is TGCAGCGTTAGAAAGGGCCTAATGGGGAACACTGAAGCTTTCTTT. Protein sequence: CSVRKGLMGNTEAFF.

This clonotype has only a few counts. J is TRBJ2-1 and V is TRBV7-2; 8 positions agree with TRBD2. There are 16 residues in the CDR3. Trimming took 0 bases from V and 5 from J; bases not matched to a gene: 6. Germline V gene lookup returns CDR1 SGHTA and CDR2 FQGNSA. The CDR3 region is CASSLAVAGGNNEQFF. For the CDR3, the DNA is TGTGCCAGCAGCTTAGCCGTGGCGGGGGGAAACAATGAGCAGTTCTTC.

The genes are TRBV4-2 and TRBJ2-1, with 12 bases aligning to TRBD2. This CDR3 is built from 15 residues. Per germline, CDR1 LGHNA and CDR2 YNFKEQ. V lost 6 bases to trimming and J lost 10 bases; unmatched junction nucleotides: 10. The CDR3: CASRKTGLAGSEQFF. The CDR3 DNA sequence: TGTGCCAGCAGGAAGACGGGACTAGCGGGCTCGGAGCAGTTCTTC.

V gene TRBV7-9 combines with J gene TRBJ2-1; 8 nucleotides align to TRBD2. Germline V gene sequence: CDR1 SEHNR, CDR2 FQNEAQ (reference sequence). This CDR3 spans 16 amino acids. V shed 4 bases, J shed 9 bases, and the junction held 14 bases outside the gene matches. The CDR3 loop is CASSSGGSGRRSEQFF. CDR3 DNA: TGTGCCAGCAGCTCCGGAGGGAGCGGGAGAAGAAGTGAGCAGTTCTTC.

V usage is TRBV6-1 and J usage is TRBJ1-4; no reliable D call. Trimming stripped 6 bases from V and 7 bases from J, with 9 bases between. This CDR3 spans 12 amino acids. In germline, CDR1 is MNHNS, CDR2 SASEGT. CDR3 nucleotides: TGTGCCAGCAGCAAACTGAGTGAAAAACTGTTTTTT. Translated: CASSKLSEKLFF.

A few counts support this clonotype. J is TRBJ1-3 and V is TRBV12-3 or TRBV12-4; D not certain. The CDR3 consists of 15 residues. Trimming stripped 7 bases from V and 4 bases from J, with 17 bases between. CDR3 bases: TGTGCCAGCACCCAACCGGGTGCCGCCGGAAACACCATATATTTT. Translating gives CASTQPGAAGNTIYF.

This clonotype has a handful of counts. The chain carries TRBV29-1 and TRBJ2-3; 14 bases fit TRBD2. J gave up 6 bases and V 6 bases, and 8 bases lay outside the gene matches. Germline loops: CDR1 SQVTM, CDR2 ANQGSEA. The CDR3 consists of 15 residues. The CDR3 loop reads CSVEGTSGSPDTQYF. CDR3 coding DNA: TGCAGCGTGGAGGGGACTAGCGGGAGCCCCGATACGCAGTATTTT.

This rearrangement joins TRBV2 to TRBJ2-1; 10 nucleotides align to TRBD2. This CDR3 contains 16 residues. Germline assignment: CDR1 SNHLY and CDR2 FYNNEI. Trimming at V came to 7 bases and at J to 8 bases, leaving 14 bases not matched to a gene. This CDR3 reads CASTGGLAGVFDEQFF. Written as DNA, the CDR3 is TGTGCCAGCACTGGTGGGCTAGCGGGAGTGTTCGATGAGCAGTTCTTC.

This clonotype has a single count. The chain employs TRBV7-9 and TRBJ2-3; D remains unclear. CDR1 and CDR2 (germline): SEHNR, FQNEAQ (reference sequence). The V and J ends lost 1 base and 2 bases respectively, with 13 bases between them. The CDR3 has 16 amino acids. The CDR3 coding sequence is TGTGCCAGCAGCTTAGTATCGGCCCCTGCCACAGATACGCAGTATTTT. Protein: CASSLVSAPATDTQYF.

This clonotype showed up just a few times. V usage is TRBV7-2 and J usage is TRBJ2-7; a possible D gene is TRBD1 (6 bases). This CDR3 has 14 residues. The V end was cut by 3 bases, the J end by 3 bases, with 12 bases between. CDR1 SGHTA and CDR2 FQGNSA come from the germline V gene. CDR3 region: CASSLDRHYYEQYF. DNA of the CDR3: TGTGCCAGCAGCTTGGACAGACACTACTACGAGCAGTACTTC.